This paragraph reports one T cell receptor (beta chain). Its antigen is not identified. The data stem from a study of cytomegalovirus exposure and HLA in healthy donors. It was with 60 Vbeta and 13 Jbeta primers that the PCR ran. Sequencing used immunoSEQ multiplex PCR; TCRdb keeps in-frame clones, though not all of them. The sample lists 100,000 to 120,000 clones, just under 80% occurring once. The study, taken as a whole, reports: Based on reports, TCR beta sequences accurately predicted HLA-A and HLA-B alleles for most subjects.

The TCR was taken from a male donor in good health and CMV-seronegative. Input material: PBMCs.

The CDR3 sequence: CSALSYNEQFF. CDR3 bases: TGCAGTGCGCTATCCTACAATGAGCAGTTCTTC. The J gene is TRBJ2-1, the V gene TRBV20-1, with D hard to call. Germline V lookup: CDR1 DFQATT, CDR2 SNEGSKA (reference sequence). This CDR3 comprises 11 residues. V shed 6 bases and J shed 1 base, with 4 bases lying between them.